This TCR beta chain was retrieved from a study of Graves' ophthalmopathy and Graves' hyperthyroidism. Points from the study as a whole: Most expanded clonotypes in thyroid above 0.001 frequency also showed up in blood. The model's ophthalmopathy progression predictions had more than 55% sensitivity and just under 75% specificity.

Donors with ophthalmopathy: moderate-to-severe activity, CAS ≥3, NOSPECS ≥4, duration under 3 months. RNA transcripts yielded amplified TCR beta CDR3 regions. First-round RT-PCR used HTBI primers; second-round multiplex PCR followed. TCRdb processed the multiplex PCR reads anew with MiXCR; each CDR3 protein has one entry. There are 350,000 to 400,000 distinct CDR3 sequences in the sample; about 16% occur only once, and roughly 1.5% lies in the top ten. This clonotype has a count of ten or more. No antigen is known for it. Material: peripheral blood. This TCR was recovered from a woman younger than 35 with Graves' ophthalmopathy.

CDR3 loop: CASSLHAGQQETQYF. Here the CDR3 DNA reads TGTGCCAGCAGTTTGCACGCCGGACAACAAGAGACCCAGTACTTC. The gene calls are TRBV28 and TRBJ2-5; D possibly corresponds to TRBD1 (5 bases). CDR3 length equals 15 residues. Germline loops: CDR1 MDHEN, CDR2 SYDVKM. V was trimmed by 3 bases and J by 2 bases, leaving 13 bases between them.